The present TCR beta chain was sequenced within a study of T cells in Graves' hyperthyroidism and ophthalmopathy. Study-level background: The initial diagnosis was the point when peripheral blood was collected, ahead of any treatment. Broader study findings: Clonotypes that were expanded in thyroid above 0.001 mostly appeared in blood too.

There are 15 residues in the CDR3. Germline V CDR1 and CDR2: DFQATT, SNEGSKA (reference sequence). Researchers amplified the TCR beta CDR3 regions from RNA transcripts. TCR CDR3 regions were first amplified by RT-PCR with HTBI primers. MiXCR, run by TCRdb on the multiplex PCR reads, gives a single entry per CDR3 protein. This sample carries approximately 30,000 distinct CDR3 sequences, around 53% of them seen once, and the ten largest clones take 25%. Uncontrolled infection, other autoimmune disease, pregnancy or lactation disqualified patients from enrolment. With regard to this clonotype: Its antigen remains unknown. One end of the junction varies from germline; a read error may be responsible.

The V gene is TRBV20-1, the J gene TRBJ2-5; possible D gene TRBD1, 6 bases. The sequence was obtained from a woman between 40 and 50 years old with Graves' ophthalmopathy. The specimen was blood. The CDR3 DNA reads as TGCAGTGCTAGGCCCTCCAGGGGCTCCCAAGAGGCCCAGTACTTC. As protein: CSARPSRGSQEAQYF.